Listed below are T cell receptor beta chains from one sample, sequenced in a study of blood T cell repertoires in COVID-19. Assay: immunoSEQ multiplex PCR; the TCRdb copy retains only in-frame clones and omits some. Of roughly 240,000 clones listed, around 86% are singletons. The source material was PBMCs or T cells enriched from blood (not recorded which). The origin of the receptors is a woman between 45 and 65 years old who had recovered from COVID-19. Both conserved end residues are part of each CDR3. D genes are given only for firm matches. A clone size is listed for some rows: how often the clone was seen (once, few, many), or a class if it is expanded.

v_gene	abundance	j_gene	len	d_gene	CDR3nt	CDR3aa
TRBV7-2	.	TRBJ2-7	14	TRBD1	TGTGCCAGCAGCTTAGACAGGGGGCGATACGAGCAGTACTTC	CASSLDRGRYEQYF
TRBV5-1	.	TRBJ1-1	14	.	TGCGCCAGCAGCTTGGTAGGCAGGGGCACTGAAGCTTTCTTT	CASSLVGRGTEAFF
TRBV6-2/TRBV6-3	.	TRBJ2-7	15	TRBD2	TGTGCCAGCAGTTACCGGGCTAGCGGGGACTACGAGCAGTACTTC	CASSYRASGDYEQYF
TRBV6-2/TRBV6-3	.	TRBJ2-5	14	.	TGTGCCAGCAGTTACCCCGACAGTCAAGAGACCCAGTACTTC	CASSYPDSQETQYF
TRBV19	.	TRBJ2-7	15	TRBD2	TGTGCCAGTAGTATGGGACTAGCGGGTATCTACGAGCAGTACTTC	CASSMGLAGIYEQYF
TRBV7-2	.	TRBJ1-2	14	TRBD1	TGTGCCAGCAGCAAGGGACAGGGGGCGCCGGGCTACACCTTC	CASSKGQGAPGYTF
TRBV11-3	few	TRBJ1-1	17	TRBD1	TGTGCCAGCAGCACCGGTACGAGACAGGGGATGAACACTGAAGCTTTCTTT	CASSTGTRQGMNTEAFF
TRBV2	.	TRBJ2-5	15	TRBD2	TGTGCCAGCAACCCTAGCGGGGGGCAACAAGAGACCCAGTACTTC	CASNPSGGQQETQYF
TRBV6-5	.	TRBJ2-4	14	.	TGTGCCAGCAGTTACGGAGGAGTCAAAAACATTCAGTACTTC	CASSYGGVKNIQYF
TRBV28	.	TRBJ2-5	14	TRBD1	TGTGCCAGCAGGCAGACAGGGGGCCGGGAGACCCAGTACTTC	CASRQTGGRETQYF
TRBV7-2	.	TRBJ2-7	15	TRBD1	TGTGCCAGCAGCTTAGACAGGGGGCCTTCGCGGGAGCAGTACTTC	CASSLDRGPSREQYF
TRBV4-1	.	TRBJ1-6	16	.	TGCGCCAGCAGCCATCCCAAGGCGGGGGTGCGATCACCCCTCCACTTT	CASSHPKAGVRSPLHF
TRBV6-1	few	TRBJ1-6	12	.	TGTGCCAGCAGTGATGCAGGGTCACCCCTCCACTTT	CASSDAGSPLHF
TRBV4-3	.	TRBJ2-7	17	TRBD2	TGCGCCAGCAGCCAAGAAGGGGGACTAGCGGGATACTACGAGCAGTACTTC	CASSQEGGLAGYYEQYF
TRBV5-1	.	TRBJ2-1	13	.	TGCGCCAGCAGCGCCGGGGGGCCCAATGAGCAGTTCTTC	CASSAGGPNEQFF
TRBV9	.	TRBJ2-7	13	.	TGTGCCAGCAGCGTAGATTACAGTCGCGAGCAGTACTTC	CASSVDYSREQYF
TRBV29-1	few	TRBJ2-1	14	TRBD1	TGCAGCGTGAACACCGGGACAGGGTGGAATGAGCAGTTCTTC	CSVNTGTGWNEQFF
TRBV5-5	.	TRBJ2-5	13	.	TGTGCCAGCAGCTTGGCCTGGGCAGAGACCCAGTACTTC	CASSLAWAETQYF
TRBV2	.	TRBJ1-2	15	.	TGTGCCAGCACCCCGAACCCGGGTAGGAGCTATGGCTACACCTTC	CASTPNPGRSYGYTF
TRBV3-1/TRBV3-2	.	TRBJ1-3	13	TRBD1	TGTGCCAGCAGCCCAGGACAGGGCAACACCATATATTTT	CASSPGQGNTIYF
TRBV19	.	TRBJ2-5	15	.	TGTGCCAGTAGTATGTTTGGGGGCCCCGGGGAGACCCAGTACTTC	CASSMFGGPGETQYF
TRBV4-3	.	TRBJ1-2	16	TRBD1	TGCGCCAGCAGCCAAGTTGGGACAGAGAGTAACTATGGCTACACCTTC	CASSQVGTESNYGYTF
TRBV10-2	.	TRBJ1-4	14	TRBD1	TGCGCCAGCAGTGATGGGACAGTGGGGGAAAAACTGTTTTTT	CASSDGTVGEKLFF
TRBV7-8	.	TRBJ2-1	17	TRBD2	TGTGCCAGCAGCTTATCCTATCCGGGACTAGCAGATGATGAGCAGTTCTTC	CASSLSYPGLADDEQFF
TRBV27	.	TRBJ1-4	14	.	TGTGCCAGCAGCCACCGGGGGGGGTGGGAAAAACTGTTTTTT	CASSHRGGWEKLFF
TRBV5-6	.	TRBJ1-1	14	.	TGTGCCAGCGGAAGAGGGGACATGAACACTGAAGCTTTCTTT	CASGRGDMNTEAFF
TRBV5-4	.	TRBJ1-1	12	.	TGTGCCAGCAGCTTGTGGACAGCGGAAGCTTTCTTT	CASSLWTAEAFF
TRBV4-1	.	TRBJ2-2	17	.	TGCGCCAGCAGCCAAGTTAACAGACAATCTTACACCGGGGAGCTGTTTTTT	CASSQVNRQSYTGELFF
TRBV5-1	.	TRBJ2-5	15	TRBD1	TGCGCCAGCAGCTCCAGGACAGGTTTGGCGGAGACCCAGTACTTC	CASSSRTGLAETQYF
TRBV5-4	.	TRBJ1-2	15	.	TGTGCCAGCAGCTTAGGTGGGGGCTTGGGTTATGGCTACACCTTC	CASSLGGGLGYGYTF
TRBV25-1	.	TRBJ1-1	16	.	TGTGCCAGCAGTGAATGGGGGGGGCGACTGAACACTGAAGCTTTCTTT	CASSEWGGRLNTEAFF
TRBV6-6	.	TRBJ1-5	14	.	TGTGCCAGCAGTACGCGGCAGACCAATCAGCCCCAGCATTTT	CASSTRQTNQPQHF
TRBV5-1	.	TRBJ1-4	15	.	TGCGCCAGCAGCCCGGGGTCAGCTCTCGGAGAAAAACTGTTTTTT	CASSPGSALGEKLFF
TRBV9	.	TRBJ1-2	16	TRBD1	TGTGCCAGCAGCCCACGACCCTTGGACAGGGCCTATGGCTACACCTTC	CASSPRPLDRAYGYTF
TRBV7-3	.	TRBJ2-7	16	.	TGTGCCAGCAGCCCTCTCACGATGCCCGGCGGCTACGAGCAGTACTTC	CASSPLTMPGGYEQYF
TRBV24-1	.	TRBJ1-2	15	TRBD1	TGTGCCACCAGTGGGGCCAGGGGGGCCTCCTATGGCTACACCTTC	CATSGARGASYGYTF
TRBV12-3/TRBV12-4	.	TRBJ1-2	13	TRBD1	TGTGCCAGCAGTCCCGGACAGGGCAATGGCTACACCTTC	CASSPGQGNGYTF
TRBV6-5	.	TRBJ2-7	13	.	TGTGCCAGCAACTACCGACAGCCCTACGAGCAGTACTTC	CASNYRQPYEQYF
TRBV10-3	.	TRBJ2-3	14	TRBD2	TGTGCCACCCGTCGCGGGAGGGACACAGATACGCAGTATTTT	CATRRGRDTDTQYF
TRBV7-8	.	TRBJ2-1	16	TRBD2	TGTGCCAGCAGCTTAGGAGGAAGCGGGGCCTACAATGAGCAGTTCTTC	CASSLGGSGAYNEQFF
TRBV7-6	once	TRBJ1-1	16	TRBD1	TGTGCCAGCAGCTTAGTCGACAGGGTCCCGGTGACTGAAGCTTTCTTT	CASSLVDRVPVTEAFF
TRBV7-2	.	TRBJ1-2	15	TRBD1	TGTGCCAGCAGCACGGGCAGGGGGCAAATGCTTGGCTACACCTTC	CASSTGRGQMLGYTF
TRBV4-1	many	TRBJ1-1	18	TRBD1	TGCGCCAGCAGCCAACCTGGGACCCTCCGGGACAGGGCGGGTGAAGCTTTCTTT	CASSQPGTLRDRAGEAFF
TRBV15	.	TRBJ1-1	17	.	TGTGCCACCAGCTTCCACAGCTTCCGACAGCCGAACACTGAAGCTTTCTTT	CATSFHSFRQPNTEAFF
TRBV28	.	TRBJ2-7	17	TRBD2	TGTGCCAGCGAAGGGACTAGCGGGAGGGCCAAGGCCTACGAGCAGTACTTC	CASEGTSGRAKAYEQYF
TRBV5-1	.	TRBJ2-6	18	TRBD2	TGCGCCAGTGGGCCCTGGACTAGCGGGAGCAGTGGGGCCAACGTCCTGACTTTC	CASGPWTSGSSGANVLTF
TRBV7-6	.	TRBJ1-1	15	TRBD1	TGTGCCAGCAGTTTTAACACAGGGGCGGGGACTGAAGCTTTCTTT	CASSFNTGAGTEAFF
TRBV25-1	.	TRBJ1-1	15	TRBD1	TGTGCCAGCAGTGCAAGGACAGGGAAGAACACTGAAGCTTTCTTT	CASSARTGKNTEAFF
TRBV14	few	TRBJ1-6	19	.	TGTGCCAGCAGCCAAGAGTTGGGACACTCAGGGGTTTTTAATTCACCCCTCCACTTT	CASSQELGHSGVFNSPLHF
TRBV7-9	.	TRBJ2-6	17	TRBD1	TGTGCCAGCAGCTTATCGGGACAGGCCTCTGGGGCCAACGTCCTGACTTTC	CASSLSGQASGANVLTF
TRBV6-5	.	TRBJ2-7	12	.	TGTGCCAGCAGTTCCGGGACCTACGAGCAGTACTTC	CASSSGTYEQYF
TRBV5-5	once	TRBJ1-1	17	TRBD1	TGTGCCAGCAGCTTGGAACCCAGGGGGCGGGCGAACACTGAAGCTTTCTTT	CASSLEPRGRANTEAFF
TRBV10-3	.	TRBJ2-7	14	.	TGTGCCATCAGTGAGTCGGAGGGTCGGCACGAGCAGTACTTC	CAISESEGRHEQYF
TRBV9	.	TRBJ2-3	15	TRBD1	TGTGCCAGCAGCGTAGGCGGACAGGGGAAAGATACGCAGTATTTT	CASSVGGQGKDTQYF
TRBV14	few	TRBJ2-1	15	.	TGTGCCAGCAGCCGATCGGGACATCGGATCAATGAGCAGTTCTTC	CASSRSGHRINEQFF
TRBV28	.	TRBJ1-2	13	TRBD1	TGTGCCAGCAGTGAGGGACAGGGGATCGGCTACACCTTC	CASSEGQGIGYTF
TRBV2	.	TRBJ2-5	14	.	TGTGCCAGCTCGTGGTTAGCGGTGCAAGAGACCCAGTACTTC	CASSWLAVQETQYF
TRBV7-9	.	TRBJ2-1	16	.	TGTGCCAGCAGCCCCAAACTAGGGGGGGGCCAAAATGAGCAGTTCTTC	CASSPKLGGGQNEQFF
TRBV29-1	.	TRBJ2-7	13	TRBD1	TGCAGCGTTACAGGGGGCTTTACCTACGAGCAGTACTTC	CSVTGGFTYEQYF